This T cell receptor (beta chain) was observed in a study of cytomegalovirus exposure and HLA in healthy donors. Primers included in the PCR were 60 Vbeta and 13 Jbeta primers. Some clones are missing from TCRdb's copy, which holds only in-frame ones; the method was immunoSEQ multiplex PCR. The table includes 150,000 to 200,000 clones, about four fifths detected once. Trimming left V 6 bases short and J 3 bases short, with 14 bases between. CDR1 and CDR2 (germline): SNHLY, FYNNEI. CDR3 size: 15 residues. Sequencing used PBMCs. This sequence was found in a man aged 25 to 45 in good health and CMV-seronegative. V gene TRBV2 combines with J gene TRBJ2-2; a possible D gene is TRBD2 (5 bases). The CDR3 DNA reads TGTGCCAGCAGACTAGTGGGATGGGACACCGGGGAGCTGTTTTTT. Amino acids: CASRLVGWDTGELFF.